Here is one T cell receptor beta chain with its context. Its antigen is unidentified. These data come from a study of Ad26.COV2.S vaccination and SARS-CoV-2 variants. Study as a whole: Vaccine-arm donor from the placebo-controlled COV1001 Ad26.COV2.S trial.

Treatment specified: approximately 18 received Ad26.COV2.S at low or high dose, single or two shots; 5 received placebo; per-sample allocation not given. Sampling was performed 63 days after the first vaccine or placebo injection. The method was immunoSEQ multiplex PCR; TCRdb's version includes in-frame clones alone and lacks a portion of them. The sample holds around 450,000 clones, approximately 89% seen once. Germline assignment: CDR1 LNHDA and CDR2 SQIVND (reference sequence). The CDR3 runs to 14 residues. Losses at the gene ends were 5 bases for V and 5 bases for J; bases not matched to a gene: 8. Study conclusions and caveats: Post-vaccination breadth of spike-specific CD8+ and CD4+ T cell responses was reportedly substantial.

The chain joins TRBV19 to TRBJ2-7; 8 positions match TRBD2. The origin of this receptor is a person aged 18 to 65 who received the Ad26.COV2.S COVID-19 vaccine or a placebo. This material consisted of peripheral blood, taken in a trial of Ad26.COV2.S vaccine versus placebo. CDR3 sequence (DNA): TGTGCCAGTAGTCGGACTAGCTGGGGCGACGAGCAGTACTTC. Translated, it gives CASSRTSWGDEQYF.